This T cell receptor beta chain came from a study of shared clonotypes between healthy human individuals. Across the whole study: CD4 naive and memory got three plates each, CD8 naive two, CD8 memory one.

As defined, naive CD8 cells were CD45RO-negative and positively selected for CCR7, with terminally differentiated effector memory CD45RA+ cells excluded. Germline V gives CDR1 MDHEN, CDR2 SYDVKM. CDR3 length equals 18 residues. The V gene lost 3 bases and the J gene lost 1 base, with 18 bases spanning the gap. As regards this clone: Its antigen is unidentified.

Assay: immunoSEQ multiplex PCR; the TCRdb copy retains only in-frame clones and omits some. The table shows under 2,000,000 clones, with about 95% occurring only once. Study conclusions and caveats: A generally larger estimated richness was seen in naive subsets than in memory subsets.

The material sequenced was naive CD8+ T cells sorted from blood. The gene calls are TRBV28 and TRBJ2-2, with D possibly being TRBD2 (5 bases). The receptor's source is a man younger than 35 in good health. The CDR3 sequence is CASSFNPVVDLNTGELFF. CDR3 bases: TGTGCCAGCAGTTTTAATCCCGTCGTGGACTTGAACACCGGGGAGCTGTTTTTT.